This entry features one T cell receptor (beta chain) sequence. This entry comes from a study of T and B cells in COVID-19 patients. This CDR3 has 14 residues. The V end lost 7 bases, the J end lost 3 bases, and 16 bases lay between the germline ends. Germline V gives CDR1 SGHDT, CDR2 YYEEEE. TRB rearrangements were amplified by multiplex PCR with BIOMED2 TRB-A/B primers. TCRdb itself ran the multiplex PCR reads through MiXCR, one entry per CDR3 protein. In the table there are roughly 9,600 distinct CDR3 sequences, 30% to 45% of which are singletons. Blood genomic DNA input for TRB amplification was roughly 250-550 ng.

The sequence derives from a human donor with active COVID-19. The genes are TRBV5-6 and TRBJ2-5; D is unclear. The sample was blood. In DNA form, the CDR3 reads TGTGCCAGCTTGCGGCCGGGTTTAGAAGAGACCCAGTACTTC. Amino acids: CASLRPGLEETQYF.